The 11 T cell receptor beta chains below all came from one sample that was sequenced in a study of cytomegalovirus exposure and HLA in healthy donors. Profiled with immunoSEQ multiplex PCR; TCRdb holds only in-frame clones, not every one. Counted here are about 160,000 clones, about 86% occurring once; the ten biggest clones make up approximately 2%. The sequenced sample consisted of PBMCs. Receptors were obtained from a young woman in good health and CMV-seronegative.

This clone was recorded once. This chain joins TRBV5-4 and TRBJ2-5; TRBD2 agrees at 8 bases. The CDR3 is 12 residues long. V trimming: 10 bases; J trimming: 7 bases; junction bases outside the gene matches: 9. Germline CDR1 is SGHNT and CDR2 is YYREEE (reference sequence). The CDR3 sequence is CAGSGDPGTQYF. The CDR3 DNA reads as TGTGCCGGTAGCGGGGATCCGGGGACCCAGTACTTC.

The CDR3 DNA sequence: TGTGCCAGCTCACCTAACCGGGACAGGGAGGGTCAGCCCCAGCATTTT. Translated: CASSPNRDREGQPQHF. This chain joins TRBV18 and TRBJ1-5, with TRBD1 matching 9 bases. The germline gives CDR1 KGHSH, CDR2 LQKENI. V was clipped by 3 bases and J by 6 bases; unmatched bases: 9. The CDR3 is 16 amino acids.

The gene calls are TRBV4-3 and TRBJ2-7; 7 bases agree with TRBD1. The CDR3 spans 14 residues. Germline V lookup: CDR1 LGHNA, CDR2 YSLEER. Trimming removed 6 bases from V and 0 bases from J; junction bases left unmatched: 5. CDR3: CASSPTGSSYEQYF. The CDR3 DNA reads TGCGCCAGCAGTCCGACAGGGAGCTCCTACGAGCAGTACTTC.

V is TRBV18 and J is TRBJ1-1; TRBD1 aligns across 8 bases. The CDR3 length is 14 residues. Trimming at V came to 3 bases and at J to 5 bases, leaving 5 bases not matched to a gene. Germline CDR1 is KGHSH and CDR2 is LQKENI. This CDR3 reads CASSPDRASTEAFF. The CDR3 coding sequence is TGTGCCAGCTCACCGGACAGGGCATCGACTGAAGCTTTCTTT.

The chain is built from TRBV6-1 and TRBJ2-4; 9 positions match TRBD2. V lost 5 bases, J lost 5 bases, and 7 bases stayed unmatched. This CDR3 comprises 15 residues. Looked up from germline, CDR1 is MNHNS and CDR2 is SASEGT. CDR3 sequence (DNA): TGTGCCAGCAGTAAATTAGCGGGAGCTGAAAACATTCAGTACTTC. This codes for CASSKLAGAENIQYF.

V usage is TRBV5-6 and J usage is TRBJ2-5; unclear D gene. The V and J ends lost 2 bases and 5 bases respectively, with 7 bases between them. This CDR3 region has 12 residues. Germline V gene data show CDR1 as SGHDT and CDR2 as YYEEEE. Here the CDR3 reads CASSFTRETQYF. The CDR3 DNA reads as TGTGCCAGCAGCTTTACCAGGGAGACCCAGTACTTC.

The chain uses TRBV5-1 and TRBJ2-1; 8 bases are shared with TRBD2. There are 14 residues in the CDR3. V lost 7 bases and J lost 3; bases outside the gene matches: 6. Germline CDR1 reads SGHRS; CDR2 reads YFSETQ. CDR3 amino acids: CASDSGINYNEQFF. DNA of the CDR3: TGCGCCAGCGATAGCGGGATTAACTACAATGAGCAGTTCTTC. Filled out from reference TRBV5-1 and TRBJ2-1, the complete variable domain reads KAGVTQTPRYLIKTRGQQVTLSCSPISGHRSVSWYQQTPGQGLQFLFEYFSETQRNKGNFPGRFSGRQFSNSRSEMNVSTLELGDSALYLCASDSGINYNEQFFGPGTRLTVL.

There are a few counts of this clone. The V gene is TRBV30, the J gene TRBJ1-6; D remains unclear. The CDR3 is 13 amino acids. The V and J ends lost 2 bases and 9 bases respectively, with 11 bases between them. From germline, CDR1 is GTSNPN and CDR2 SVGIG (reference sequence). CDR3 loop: CAWSSSGRSPLHF. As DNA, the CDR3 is TGTGCCTGGAGTTCCTCGGGTCGTTCACCCCTCCACTTT.

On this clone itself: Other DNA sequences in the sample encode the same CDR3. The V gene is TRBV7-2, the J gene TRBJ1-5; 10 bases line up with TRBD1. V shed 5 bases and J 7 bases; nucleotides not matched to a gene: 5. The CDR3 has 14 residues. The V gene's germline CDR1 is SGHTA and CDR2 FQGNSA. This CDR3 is CASSPGQGNQPQHF. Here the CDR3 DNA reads TGTGCCAGCAGCCCGGGACAGGGGAACCAGCCCCAGCATTTT. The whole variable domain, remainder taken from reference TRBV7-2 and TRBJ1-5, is GAGVSQSPSNKVTEKGKDVELRCDPISGHTALYWYRQSLGQGLEFLIYFQGNSAPDKSGLPSDRFSAERTGGSVSTLTIQRTQQEDSAVYLCASSPGQGNQPQHFGDGTRLSIL.

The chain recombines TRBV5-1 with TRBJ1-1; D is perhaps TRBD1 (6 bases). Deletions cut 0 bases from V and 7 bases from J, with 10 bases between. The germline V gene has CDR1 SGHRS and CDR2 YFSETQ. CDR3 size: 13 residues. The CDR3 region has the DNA TGCGCCAGCAGCTTGGTTGGGACATTTGAAGCTTTCTTT. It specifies CASSLVGTFEAFF.

DNA of the CDR3: TGTGCCAGCTCACCGAGCCGCACCACCGGGACTCAGCATTTT. Protein product: CASSPSRTTGTQHF. The J gene is TRBJ1-5, the V gene TRBV18; weak D call: TRBD1 (5 bases). V shed 3 bases and J shed 13 bases, with 19 bases lying between them. There are 14 residues in the CDR3. CDR1 is KGHSH and CDR2 is LQKENI in the germline V gene.